The clone carrying this TCR beta chain was detected many times. Antigen specificity is unknown. This specimen belongs to a study of beta chain features in type 1 diabetes. Study in general: The examined sorted cells totaled about 110 million across samples.

Of the isolated RNA, all was reverse transcribed, and so the sequenced material was expressed TCRB transcripts. Using immunoSEQ multiplex PCR, the repertoire was profiled, and TCRdb retains in-frame clones only, with some absent. The sample records hundreds of thousands of clones, 12% to 15% being singletons. CDR1 is LNHNV, CDR2 YYDKDF, per germline (reference sequence). With 1 base removed from V and 6 bases from J, the gap between germline ends came to 13 bases. This CDR3 has 15 residues. Overall study results and limits: Insertion counts at VDJ junctions were lower in type 1 diabetes patients, who also showed more deletions there. TCRB rearrangement may or may not be influenced by HLA type; here this remained unresolved.

Each of the CD4+ naive, central memory, regulatory and stem cell-like memory populations was sorted via CD45RO/CCR7/CD25/CD127/CD95/CD27. The chain is built from TRBV15 and TRBJ1-5; possible D gene TRBD1, 5 bases. Sequenced: central memory CD4+ T cells from blood. This TCR was recovered from a man aged 25-40 years in good health. The CDR3 DNA reads as TGTGCCACCAGCAGAGCGAGCAGGGTCACTCAGCCCCAGCATTTT. It translates to CATSRASRVTQPQHF. Together with reference TRBV15 and TRBJ1-5, the CDR3 gives the full variable domain: DAMVIQNPRYQVTQFGKPVTLSCSQTLNHNVMYWYQQKSSQAPKLLFHYYDKDFNNEADTPDNFQSRRPNTSFCFLDIRSPGLGDTAMYLCATSRASRVTQPQHFGDGTRLSIL.